The present T cell receptor beta chain was sequenced within a study of T cells in pancreatic ductal adenocarcinoma. The repertoire was sequenced with immunoSEQ multiplex PCR; TCRdb's copy has only in-frame clones and lacks some. The sample carries over 7,000 clones, 89% recorded once. The CDR3 totals 13 residues. V shed 2 bases and J shed 7 bases, with 11 bases lying between them. Germline values: CDR1 MNHEY, CDR2 SMNVEV (reference sequence). No neoadjuvant therapy was given to the selected pancreatic ductal adenocarcinoma patients before their surgery. This clone was detected only once. The chain employs TRBV27 and TRBJ2-5, with D maybe TRBD2 (6 bases). The sequence derives from a human donor with pancreatic ductal adenocarcinoma. The sequenced sample consisted of PBMCs. Written as DNA, the CDR3 is TGTGCCAGCAGTTTAATGCGGGGCGGGACCCAGTACTTC. Amino acid sequence: CASSLMRGGTQYF.